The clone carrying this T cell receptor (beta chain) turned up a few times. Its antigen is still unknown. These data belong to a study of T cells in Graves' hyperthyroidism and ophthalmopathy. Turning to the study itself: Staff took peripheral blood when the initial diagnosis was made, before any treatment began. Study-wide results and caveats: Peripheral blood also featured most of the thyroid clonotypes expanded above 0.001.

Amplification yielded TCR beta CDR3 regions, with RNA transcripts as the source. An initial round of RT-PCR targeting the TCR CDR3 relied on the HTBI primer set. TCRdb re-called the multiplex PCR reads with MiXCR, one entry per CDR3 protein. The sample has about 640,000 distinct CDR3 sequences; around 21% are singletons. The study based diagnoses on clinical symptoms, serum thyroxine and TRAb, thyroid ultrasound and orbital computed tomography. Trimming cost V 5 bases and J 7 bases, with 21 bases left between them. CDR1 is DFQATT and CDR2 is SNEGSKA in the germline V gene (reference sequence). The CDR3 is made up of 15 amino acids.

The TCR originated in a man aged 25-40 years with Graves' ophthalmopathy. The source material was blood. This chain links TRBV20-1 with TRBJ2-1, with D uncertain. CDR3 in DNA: TGCAGTGCTCCCTCAAGCGTCATATTTGGGAATGAGCAGTTCTTC. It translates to CSAPSSVIFGNEQFF.